This TCR beta chain stems from a study of early T cells in non-severe SARS-CoV-2 infection. Overall study: Unsorted whole blood bulk RNA was sequenced, with unpaired chains.

This clonotype was detected many times. Its antigen is not identified. Study-wide results and limits: Private and CD4 specificities were missed by VDJdb matching, skewed to anti-spike CD8.

Individual cDNA molecules received unique molecular identifiers during library preparation. MiXCR, applied by TCRdb to the 5' RACE reads, yields one record per CDR3 protein. This sample carries about 68,000 distinct CDR3 sequences, 12% of them seen once, and the ten largest clones take more than 1.5%. Trimming cost V 2 bases and J 6 bases, with 11 bases left between them. This CDR3 has 14 amino acids. The V call is TRBV12-3 or TRBV12-4, the J call TRBJ1-5; D perhaps matches TRBD1 (5 bases). This clonotype originated in an adult who was a healthcare worker with PCR-confirmed SARS-CoV-2 infection or an uninfected control (not recorded which). Material for sequencing was whole blood. The DNA of the CDR3 is TGTGCCAGCAGTTTATCGGGACCGGGTCAGCCCCAGCATTTT. Encoded protein: CASSLSGPGQPQHF.